This T cell receptor (beta chain) was identified during a study of T cells after posttransplantation cyclophosphamide. General study findings and limits: Recipient CMV seropositivity and CMV reactivation strongly tracked TRB clonality. TRB overlap between skin or GI tissue T cells and blood was limited.

On the day of bone marrow donation, the related graft donor provided peripheral blood. The CDR3 extends over 16 amino acids. Trimming removed 2 bases from V and 4 bases from J; junction bases left unmatched: 7. Germline CDR1 reads SGHTA; CDR2 reads FQGTGA. This clone was counted many times. Its antigen is undetermined. Profiling relied on immunoSEQ multiplex PCR, and the TCRdb table lists in-frame clones only, not all of them. The sample is made up of 45,000 to 55,000 clones, none counted only once. The TCR comes from a man aged 35 to 55 in good health, CMV-negative, and a related stem cell transplant donor. V and J are TRBV7-3 and TRBJ2-2, with 7 bases identical to TRBD2. The sample taken for sequencing was PBMCs. The CDR3 loop is CASSLLGGSPTGELFF. CDR3 DNA sequence: TGTGCCAGCAGCTTATTGGGGGGGAGTCCCACCGGGGAGCTGTTTTTT.